This passage covers 26 T cell receptor beta chains from one sample sequenced in a study of yellow fever vaccine responses in identical twins. One entry per CDR3 protein, called by TCRdb with MiXCR from the RT-PCR reads. Counted here are several thousand distinct CDR3 sequences, around four fifths occurring once; the ten biggest clones make up under 2%. The sample here was T cells from blood (PBMCs), unsorted or a sorted subset (not recorded which), taken before or after yellow fever vaccination (not recorded which). The receptors originated from a woman under 30 who received the yellow fever vaccine.

The chain joins TRBV7-2 to TRBJ2-2; the match to TRBD1 covers 10 bases. From germline, CDR1 is SGHTA and CDR2 FQGNSA. V shed 6 bases, J shed 7 bases, and the junction held 8 bases outside the gene matches. The CDR3 sequence is 15 residues long. The DNA for the CDR3 is TGTGCCAGCAGTAAAGGGACAGGGGCGTACGGGGAGCTGTTTTTT. Translating gives CASSKGTGAYGELFF.

V gene TRBV5-1 combines with J gene TRBJ2-1; TRBD2 matches 7 bases. The CDR3 runs 16 residues. J gave up 0 bases and V 0 bases, and 3 bases lay outside the gene matches. Germline loops: CDR1 SGHRS, CDR2 YFSETQ. The CDR3 reads CASSLDWGGSYNEQFF. CDR3 bases: TGCGCCAGCAGCTTGGATTGGGGGGGCTCCTACAATGAGCAGTTCTTC. Looking up the rest from reference TRBV5-1 and TRBJ2-1 gives the full variable domain: KAGVTQTPRYLIKTRGQQVTLSCSPISGHRSVSWYQQTPGQGLQFLFEYFSETQRNKGNFPGRFSGRQFSNSRSEMNVSTLELGDSALYLCASSLDWGGSYNEQFFGPGTRLTVL.

The chain is built from TRBV15 and TRBJ1-1; D gene unclear. The germline V gene has CDR1 LNHNV and CDR2 YYDKDF (reference sequence). CDR3 length equals 13 residues. V gave up 5 bases and J gave up 6 bases, with 13 bases separating them. The CDR3 nucleotides are TGTGCCACCAGCCGCGGTTCGTTTTCTGAAGCTTTCTTT. Amino acids: CATSRGSFSEAFF.

This chain connects TRBV7-2 to TRBJ2-7, with D uncertain. With 4 bases removed from V and 2 bases from J, the gap between germline ends came to 9 bases. This CDR3 contains 13 residues. Germline assignment: CDR1 SGHTA and CDR2 FQGNSA. CDR3 bases: TGTGCCAGCAGCTCCCGGGCCGCCTACGAGCAGTACTTC. Translating it yields CASSSRAAYEQYF.

This chain uses TRBV15 with TRBJ2-7; 8 bases match TRBD2. With V trimmed by 5 bases and J by 4 bases, 4 bases remained unmatched. Germline V lookup: CDR1 LNHNV, CDR2 YYDKDF (reference sequence). The CDR3 consists of 13 residues. CDR3: CATSGAGGYEQYF. CDR3 sequence (DNA): TGTGCCACCAGCGGGGCGGGAGGTTACGAGCAGTACTTC.

V and J are TRBV2 and TRBJ2-7, with D hard to call. Deletions cut 5 bases from V and 4 bases from J, with 12 bases between. The CDR3 sequence is 13 residues long. Germline assignment: CDR1 SNHLY and CDR2 FYNNEI. CDR3 residues: CASSSSVHYEQYF. The DNA for the CDR3 is TGTGCCAGCAGTTCGTCGGTCCATTACGAGCAGTACTTC.

V gene TRBV2 combines with J gene TRBJ2-7, with D hard to call. CDR1 and CDR2 (germline): SNHLY, FYNNEI. With 3 bases removed from V and 1 base from J, the gap between germline ends came to 10 bases. CDR3 length: 14 residues. The CDR3 loop is CASSEIDVSYEQYF. In nucleotides, the CDR3 is TGTGCCAGCAGTGAGATTGATGTTTCCTACGAGCAGTACTTC.

This chain uses TRBV15 with TRBJ2-7; the match to TRBD2 covers 10 bases. Germline-derived CDR1 and CDR2 are LNHNV and YYDKDF (reference sequence). The CDR3 is 14 residues long. The junction had 3 bases not matched to a gene; V was cut back by 5 bases and J by 2 bases. CDR3 bases: TGTGCCACCAGCGGAGGGACTAGCGCCTACGAGCAGTACTTC. Translated: CATSGGTSAYEQYF. Full variable domain (outside the CDR3, taken from reference TRBV15 and TRBJ2-7): DAMVIQNPRYQVTQFGKPVTLSCSQTLNHNVMYWYQQKSSQAPKLLFHYYDKDFNNEADTPDNFQSRRPNTSFCFLDIRSPGLGDTAMYLCATSGGTSAYEQYFGPGTRLTVT.

This sequence joins TRBV4-1 and TRBJ1-5; TRBD1 is a possible D gene (6 bases). The germline gives CDR1 MGHRA, CDR2 YSYEKL. The CDR3 extends over 15 amino acids. V dropped 1 base and J dropped 4 bases, with 11 bases sitting between them. The CDR3 DNA reads as TGCGCCAGCAGCCAAGCCCAGGGGCTTAATCAGCCCCAGCATTTT. It specifies CASSQAQGLNQPQHF.

This rearrangement joins TRBV29-1 to TRBJ2-1; D is unclear. The V gene lost 6 bases and the J gene lost 1 base, with 10 bases spanning the gap. The CDR3 is 13 residues long. Looked up from germline, CDR1 is SQVTM and CDR2 is ANQGSEA. CDR3 sequence: CSVGPGSYNEQFF. The CDR3 region has the DNA TGCAGCGTCGGACCGGGTTCCTACAATGAGCAGTTCTTC.

The rearrangement uses TRBV10-3 and TRBJ2-1; D is ambiguous. Trimming cost V 4 bases and J 5 bases, with 15 bases left between them. Germline V lookup: CDR1 ENHRY, CDR2 SYGVKD. This CDR3 is built from 15 residues. In DNA, the CDR3 is TGTGCCATCAGTGCGCTCTCTCCCCAGGACAATGAGCAGTTCTTC. Translation: CAISALSPQDNEQFF.

The rearrangement joins TRBV11-3 to TRBJ2-7; D might be TRBD1 (5 bases). The CDR3 loop spans 16 amino acids. Germline CDR1 and CDR2: SGHNT and YENEEA. V lost 0 bases to trimming and J lost 3 bases, with 15 bases between them. The CDR3 DNA follows: TGTGCCAGCAGCTTAGAATTGGCAGGGTGGGTCTACGAGCAGTACTTC. It is translated as CASSLELAGWVYEQYF. Full variable domain (missing parts from reference TRBV11-3 and TRBJ2-7): EAGVVQSPRYKIIEKKQPVAFWCNPISGHNTLYWYLQNLGQGPELLIRYENEEAVDDSQLPKDRFSAERLKGVDSTLKIQPAELGDSAVYLCASSLELAGWVYEQYFGPGTRLTVT.

The CDR3 protein is CSVDLNSPYEQYF. The DNA for the CDR3 is TGCAGCGTTGATTTAAACAGTCCCTACGAGCAGTACTTC. The chain links TRBV29-1 to TRBJ2-7, with unresolved D. The CDR3 is 13 amino acids. V shed 3 bases and J shed 2 bases, with 11 bases lying between them. Germline CDR1 is SQVTM and CDR2 is ANQGSEA.

The chain has TRBV10-3 and TRBJ1-1; possible D gene TRBD1, 6 bases. The germline V gene encodes CDR1 ENHRY and CDR2 SYGVKD. V was trimmed by 6 bases and J by 7 bases, leaving 12 bases between them. There are 12 residues in the CDR3. The CDR3 loop reads CAISRTADEAFF. The DNA for the CDR3 is TGTGCCATCAGCAGGACAGCCGATGAAGCTTTCTTT.

There are a few counts of this clonotype. The chain links TRBV7-6 to TRBJ2-1; 7 bases fit TRBD2. J was trimmed by 9 bases and V by 6 bases; bases with no gene match: 5. The CDR3 extends over 12 amino acids. Germline V gene data show CDR1 as SGHVS and CDR2 as FNYEAQ. Written as DNA, the CDR3 is TGTGCCAGCAGTCTTAGCGGGCCTGAGCAGTTCTTC. Its translation is CASSLSGPEQFF.

The rearrangement joins TRBV10-1 to TRBJ1-1, with D tentatively TRBD1 (6 bases). Germline CDR1 is WNHNN and CDR2 is SYGVQD (reference sequence). This CDR3 is 13 amino acids long. The ends were cut back, 8 bases at V and 1 base at J, with 11 bases in the middle. This chain's CDR3 is CASQGRANTEAFF. The CDR3 nucleotides are TGCGCCAGCCAGGGGAGGGCGAACACTGAAGCTTTCTTT.

The rearrangement joins TRBV10-3 to TRBJ2-1; no firm D call. The CDR3 consists of 13 residues. V was shortened by 3 bases and J by 9 bases, with 12 bases between the two germline ends. Germline CDR1 ENHRY, CDR2 SYGVKD. CDR3 sequence reads: CAISDVRYAEQFF. The DNA of the CDR3 is TGTGCCATCAGTGACGTTCGTTACGCTGAGCAGTTCTTC.

This chain joins TRBV11-3 and TRBJ2-7, with D unclear. In germline, CDR1 is SGHNT, CDR2 YENEEA. The V gene lost 2 bases and the J gene lost 5 bases, with 4 bases spanning the gap. This CDR3 has 11 amino acids. This CDR3 is CASSLYDEQYF. The CDR3 DNA reads TGTGCCAGCAGCTTATACGACGAGCAGTACTTC. The full variable domain, in which reference TRBV11-3 and TRBJ2-7 provide the parts outside the CDR3, is EAGVVQSPRYKIIEKKQPVAFWCNPISGHNTLYWYLQNLGQGPELLIRYENEEAVDDSQLPKDRFSAERLKGVDSTLKIQPAELGDSAVYLCASSLYDEQYFGPGTRLTVT.

The V and J genes are TRBV3-1 and TRBJ2-1; D not certain. Deletions cut 1 base from V and 4 bases from J, with 5 bases between. The CDR3 runs to 13 residues. The germline V gene has CDR1 LGHDT and CDR2 YNNKEL (reference sequence). CDR3 DNA: TGTGCCAGCAGCCAAGGATTATACAATGAGCAGTTCTTC. Residues: CASSQGLYNEQFF.

This chain uses TRBV11-2 with TRBJ2-7; no firm D call. Germline-derived CDR1 and CDR2 are SGHAT and FQNNGV. The length of the CDR3 is 13 residues. The V gene lost 5 bases and the J gene lost 2 bases, with 10 bases spanning the gap. The CDR3 coding sequence is TGTGCCAGCAGCGGCCAGGTGACCTACGAGCAGTACTTC. This codes for CASSGQVTYEQYF.

This rearrangement joins TRBV15 to TRBJ2-2; D remains unclear. The germline V and J ends were trimmed by 0 bases and 4 bases, with 9 bases remaining between them. Germline values: CDR1 LNHNV, CDR2 YYDKDF (reference sequence). This CDR3 contains 15 residues. The CDR3, as DNA: TGTGCCACCAGCAGAGATGAATGGAGCACCGGGGAGCTGTTTTTT. Translated, it gives CATSRDEWSTGELFF.

V and J are TRBV2 and TRBJ2-7; TRBD1 might be the D (6 bases). The CDR3 sequence is 16 residues long. Germline values: CDR1 SNHLY, CDR2 FYNNEI. Trimming cost V 2 bases and J 6 bases, with 20 bases left between them. The CDR3 loop is CASSENSLGRGPEQYF. DNA for the CDR3: TGTGCCAGCAGTGAAAATTCCCTGGGCAGGGGACCCGAGCAGTACTTC.

V and J are TRBV7-2 and TRBJ2-1; the D is unclear. V dropped 0 bases and J dropped 2 bases, with 8 bases sitting between them. The CDR3 contains 15 residues. Germline V gene lookup returns CDR1 SGHTA and CDR2 FQGNSA. The CDR3 DNA reads TGTGCCAGCAGCTTAGCTTTCAGAACCTACAATGAGCAGTTCTTC. Protein: CASSLAFRTYNEQFF.

This chain connects TRBV20-1 to TRBJ2-1; D is ambiguous. The V gene's germline CDR1 is DFQATT and CDR2 SNEGSKA (reference sequence). This CDR3 has 13 amino acids. The ends were cut back, 7 bases at V and 8 bases at J, with 18 bases in the middle. CDR3 in DNA: TGCAGTGTCACATCCCCCCAGAACCATGAGCAGTTCTTC. Its translation is CSVTSPQNHEQFF.

The rearrangement uses TRBV11-1 and TRBJ2-1; 10 bases align to TRBD1. This CDR3 comprises 15 residues. The junction had 7 bases not matched to a gene; V was cut back by 2 bases and J by 9 bases. Germline V gene lookup returns CDR1 SGHAT and CDR2 FQDESV (reference sequence). CDR3 in amino acids: CASSLLTGGHGEQFF. The CDR3 DNA sequence: TGTGCCAGCAGCTTACTGACAGGGGGCCATGGTGAGCAGTTCTTC.

This clonotype was seen only a few times. This chain uses TRBV7-8 with TRBJ2-2, with 11 bases that match TRBD1. The CDR3 spans 15 residues. Per germline, CDR1 SGHVS and CDR2 FQNEAQ. V lost 3 bases to trimming and J lost 6 bases; unmatched junction nucleotides: 3. CDR3 DNA sequence: TGTGCCAGCAGCTTCCGGGACAGGGGGGCCGGGGAGCTGTTTTTT. It is translated as CASSFRDRGAGELFF.